This entry describes one TCR beta chain. Its antigen is undetermined. The sample belongs to a study of blood T cells in healthy people across ages. General study results and limits: Naive CD4+ cell counts and diversity both ran higher in long-lived than in aged donors.

Using a J-beta primer mix together with a sample-barcoded 5' primer, a second PCR was run for about 6 to 11 cycles. TCRdb recomputed calls from the 5' RACE reads with MiXCR, one row per CDR3 protein. The top ten hold roughly 22% of the sample, which has hundreds of thousands of distinct CDR3 sequences, approximately 21% seen once. Trimming took off 7 bases at V and 4 bases at J, with 11 bases between the two ends. Looked up from germline, CDR1 is LNHDA and CDR2 is SQIVND (reference sequence). This CDR3 is built from 13 residues. Sequencing was done on a sample of blood. This TCR was recovered from a man between 65 and 85 years old in good health. V gene TRBV19 combines with J gene TRBJ2-1, with D uncertain. Here the CDR3 DNA reads TGTGCCAGTACGCAGAAACTGTACAATGAGCAGTTCTTC. Its translation is CASTQKLYNEQFF. Drawing the rest from reference TRBV19 and TRBJ2-1, the complete variable domain is DGGITQSPKYLFRKEGQNVTLSCEQNLNHDAMYWYRQDPGQGLRLIYYSQIVNDFQKGDIAEGYSVSREKKESFPLTVTSAQKNPTAFYLCASTQKLYNEQFFGPGTRLTVL.